This T cell receptor (beta chain) was obtained from a study of T cell repertoires in cytomegalovirus infection. Study in general: Recently identified HLA-C-restricted CMV epitopes and well-studied HLA-B-restricted CMV epitopes were used by the study. Both a matching HLA type and CMV infection were indicated by public TCR beta signatures.

Study observations and caveats: It was HLA-C-restricted CMV-specific TCR beta clonotypes that dominated the response ex vivo.

As to this clonotype: The antigen is not known.

TCRdb reanalysed the reads using MiXCR and keeps one entry per CDR3 protein. The repertoire holds about 830,000 distinct CDR3 sequences, with approximately 32% as singletons. Trimming removed 2 bases at V and 2 bases at J, with 13 bases between. CDR1 is SGHVS, CDR2 FQNEAQ, per germline. The CDR3 is 15 amino acids. This chain joins TRBV7-8 and TRBJ2-7; D remains unclear. Sequenced here: cultured CD8+ T cells from PBMCs, sampled from culture after CMV antigen stimulation. This receptor was obtained from a human donor in good health (CMV status not recorded). Some clones in this sample may be carry-over from other donors' samples. CDR3 loop: CASSLWVTYTYEQYF. CDR3 DNA: TGTGCCAGCAGCTTATGGGTGACATATACCTACGAGCAGTACTTC. The full variable domain, completed using reference TRBV7-8 and TRBJ2-7, is GAGVSQSPRYKVAKRGQDVALRCDPISGHVSLFWYQQALGQGPEFLTYFQNEAQLDKSGLPSDRFFAERPEGSVSTLKIQRTQQEDSAVYLCASSLWVTYTYEQYFGPGTRLTVT.